The clone carrying this T cell receptor (beta chain) showed up many times. Its matching antigen is unknown. This entry belongs to a study of T-cell reconstitution after alpha-beta-depleted transplantation in children. Findings and limits, study-wide: Expanded graft clones numbering several hundred reportedly gave rise to alpha-beta T cells about two months after transplant. Some patients' high day-60 TCRbeta diversity was traced to surviving recipient T cells and thymic progenitors. Fresh T-cell production supplied most of the T-cell counts and diversity seen one year after transplant.

Germline CDR1 ENHRY, CDR2 SYGVKD. V lost 3 bases and J 7 bases, leaving 15 bases between the germline ends. The CDR3 is 14 amino acids. Unique molecular identifiers were used to barcode this TCRbeta library. From the PCR reads, TCRdb called clonotypes with MiXCR, one entry per CDR3 protein. The sample yields a few hundred thousand distinct CDR3 sequences, nearly 8% seen once. The TCR comes from a female patient between 2 and 10 years old who had a stem cell transplant for Fanconi anemia, so the T cells may come from the graft donor. Sequencing was performed on peripheral blood, taken 360 days after TCRalphabeta/CD19-depleted stem cell transplant. The chain links TRBV10-3 to TRBJ1-1; no definite D call. The CDR3 bases are TGTGCCATCAGTGAACCCTCCCCGGGAGGTGAAGCTTTCTTT. This codes for CAISEPSPGGEAFF.